Listed below are T cell receptor beta chains from one sample, sequenced in a study of blood T cell repertoires in COVID-19. The repertoire was sequenced with immunoSEQ multiplex PCR; TCRdb's copy has only in-frame clones and lacks some. The sample records over 150,000 clones, about 85% being singletons. Material: peripheral blood. The origin of the receptors is a man older than 75 with COVID-19, enrolled during active disease. Each CDR3 is given with its conserved first and last residue. D genes are given only for firm matches. Clone size is given for some rows only: seen once, a few or many times, or a class if the clone is expanded.

clone_size: many; d_call: .; j_call: TRBJ2-5; v_call: TRBV5-5; cdr3_nt: TGTGCCAGCAGCGTAAACTCGGGGGGCGCGGAGACCCAGTACTTC; cdr3_aa: CASSVNSGGAETQYF
clone_size: .; d_call: .; j_call: TRBJ2-7; v_call: TRBV7-2; cdr3_nt: TGTGCCAGCAGCTTAGTAGGGGGAAGCTCCTACGAGCAGTACTTC; cdr3_aa: CASSLVGGSSYEQYF
clone_size: .; d_call: TRBD1; j_call: TRBJ2-7; v_call: TRBV7-8; cdr3_nt: TGTGCCAGCAGCTTAGGAGGCAGGGGGACCTACGAGCAGTACTTC; cdr3_aa: CASSLGGRGTYEQYF
clone_size: .; d_call: TRBD2; j_call: TRBJ2-1; v_call: TRBV7-2; cdr3_nt: TGTGCCAGCCGCCGGGGACTAGCGAGAGACAATGAGCAGTTCTTC; cdr3_aa: CASRRGLARDNEQFF
clone_size: .; d_call: TRBD2; j_call: TRBJ2-1; v_call: TRBV11-2; cdr3_nt: TGTGCCAGCAGCCCTCCGGGACTAGCGGGGAATGAGCAGTTCTTC; cdr3_aa: CASSPPGLAGNEQFF
clone_size: .; d_call: .; j_call: TRBJ1-2; v_call: TRBV11-2; cdr3_nt: TGTGCCAGCAGCTTAGAGTCGTCAGGTCATGGCTACACCTTC; cdr3_aa: CASSLESSGHGYTF
clone_size: .; d_call: TRBD1; j_call: TRBJ1-2; v_call: TRBV15; cdr3_nt: TGTGCCACCAGTGGGGACAGGGTGGCCTATGGCTACACCTTC; cdr3_aa: CATSGDRVAYGYTF
clone_size: once; d_call: TRBD1; j_call: TRBJ2-7; v_call: TRBV29-1; cdr3_nt: TGCAGCGTCCTGGACAGGGACTACGAGCAGTACTTC; cdr3_aa: CSVLDRDYEQYF
clone_size: few; d_call: .; j_call: TRBJ1-2; v_call: TRBV29-1; cdr3_nt: TGCAGCGTCGTTATCGGACAGCATAACTATTGGGCCTTTTTTGGGGACACCTTC; cdr3_aa: CSVVIGQHNYWAFFGDTF
clone_size: .; d_call: TRBD1; j_call: TRBJ2-6; v_call: TRBV7-3; cdr3_nt: TGTGCCAGCAGCTTAGGACAGGGGGTTGGGGCCAACGTCCTGACTTTC; cdr3_aa: CASSLGQGVGANVLTF
clone_size: .; d_call: .; j_call: TRBJ1-3; v_call: TRBV29-1; cdr3_nt: TGCAGCGTCGCCGGGTTATACTCTGGAAACACCATATATTTT; cdr3_aa: CSVAGLYSGNTIYF
clone_size: .; d_call: .; j_call: TRBJ1-1; v_call: TRBV18; cdr3_nt: TGTGCCAGCTCACCACTCGAGGGGGTTCGTACTGAAGCTTTCTTT; cdr3_aa: CASSPLEGVRTEAFF
clone_size: .; d_call: .; j_call: TRBJ2-2; v_call: TRBV9; cdr3_nt: TGTGCCAGCAGCCGAATAGCAAAGAACACCGGGGAGCTGTTTTTT; cdr3_aa: CASSRIAKNTGELFF
clone_size: few; d_call: .; j_call: TRBJ1-1; v_call: TRBV11-2; cdr3_nt: TGTGCCAGCAGCCCCCGACAGGCCCTTAACACTGAAGCTTTCTTT; cdr3_aa: CASSPRQALNTEAFF
clone_size: .; d_call: .; j_call: TRBJ1-1; v_call: TRBV15; cdr3_nt: TGTGCCACCAGCAGAGAATTTATGAACACTGAAGCTTTCTTT; cdr3_aa: CATSREFMNTEAFF
clone_size: .; d_call: .; j_call: TRBJ1-6; v_call: TRBV12-3/TRBV12-4; cdr3_nt: TGTGCCAGCTCGAGTCTTTATAATTCACCCCTCCACTTT; cdr3_aa: CASSSLYNSPLHF
clone_size: few; d_call: .; j_call: TRBJ2-7; v_call: TRBV10-1; cdr3_nt: TGCGCCAGCGGAGTGGCGACAGGTTTTCGCGAGCAGTACTTC; cdr3_aa: CASGVATGFREQYF
clone_size: .; d_call: TRBD2; j_call: TRBJ2-5; v_call: TRBV10-3; cdr3_nt: TGTGCCATCAGTGGGTCAGCGGGGGGGCTTCAAGAGACCCAGTACTTC; cdr3_aa: CAISGSAGGLQETQYF
clone_size: few; d_call: TRBD2; j_call: TRBJ2-1; v_call: TRBV10-2; cdr3_nt: TGCGCCAGCAGTGAGTCGAGGCCTAGCGGGGGGGCCTCACAGTTCTTC; cdr3_aa: CASSESRPSGGASQFF
clone_size: .; d_call: TRBD2; j_call: TRBJ2-3; v_call: TRBV5-1; cdr3_nt: TGCGCCAGCAGCTTGGTTCTAGCGGGTAGCACAGATACGCAGTATTTT; cdr3_aa: CASSLVLAGSTDTQYF
clone_size: .; d_call: .; j_call: TRBJ2-5; v_call: TRBV6-5; cdr3_nt: TGTGCCAGCAGTCAGACAGGACAAGAGACCCAGTACTTC; cdr3_aa: CASSQTGQETQYF
clone_size: .; d_call: .; j_call: TRBJ1-1; v_call: TRBV6-4; cdr3_nt: TGTGCCAGCAGTGAGGGCAGGGGAACTGAAGCTTTCTTT; cdr3_aa: CASSEGRGTEAFF
clone_size: once; d_call: TRBD1; j_call: TRBJ1-1; v_call: TRBV7-9; cdr3_nt: TGTGCCAGCAGCCGGGGACAGGGGAGGGGAACTGAAGCTTTCTTT; cdr3_aa: CASSRGQGRGTEAFF
clone_size: .; d_call: TRBD1; j_call: TRBJ1-5; v_call: TRBV6-5; cdr3_nt: TGTGCCAGCCGCCAGACAGGGCATAGCAATCAGCCCCAGCATTTT; cdr3_aa: CASRQTGHSNQPQHF
clone_size: .; d_call: TRBD1; j_call: TRBJ2-5; v_call: TRBV11-2; cdr3_nt: TGTGCCAGCAGCCTGACAGGACAGGAGACAGAGACCCAGTACTTC; cdr3_aa: CASSLTGQETETQYF
clone_size: .; d_call: .; j_call: TRBJ1-3; v_call: TRBV2; cdr3_nt: TGTGCCAGCAGGGCCACCGTCTCTGGAAACACCATATATTTT; cdr3_aa: CASRATVSGNTIYF
clone_size: .; d_call: .; j_call: TRBJ2-1; v_call: TRBV12-3/TRBV12-4; cdr3_nt: TGTGCCAGCAGTAGGAGTAATGAGCAGTTCTTC; cdr3_aa: CASSRSNEQFF
clone_size: few; d_call: TRBD1; j_call: TRBJ2-5; v_call: TRBV9; cdr3_nt: TGTGCCAGCAGCGGTCAGGGGGCGCTAGGGGAGACCCAGTACTTC; cdr3_aa: CASSGQGALGETQYF
clone_size: many; d_call: TRBD1; j_call: TRBJ2-7; v_call: TRBV7-9; cdr3_nt: TGTGCCAGCAGCTTAGACTTGGGGACAGAATCCTACGAGCAGTACTTC; cdr3_aa: CASSLDLGTESYEQYF
clone_size: .; d_call: .; j_call: TRBJ1-4; v_call: TRBV5-4; cdr3_nt: TGTGCCAGCAGCTTGGGCGGCAGGGTCGATGAAAAACTGTTTTTT; cdr3_aa: CASSLGGRVDEKLFF
clone_size: .; d_call: .; j_call: TRBJ1-3; v_call: TRBV5-1; cdr3_nt: TGCGCCAGCAGCTTGGGGAATGTGGGAGTCGACACCATATATTTT; cdr3_aa: CASSLGNVGVDTIYF
clone_size: .; d_call: .; j_call: TRBJ2-2; v_call: TRBV7-8; cdr3_nt: TGTGCCAGCAGCCTCAGAGGGGGGGCCAGGAACACCGGGGAGCTGTTTTTT; cdr3_aa: CASSLRGGARNTGELFF
clone_size: .; d_call: TRBD1; j_call: TRBJ1-1; v_call: TRBV7-9; cdr3_nt: TGTGCCAGCAGCTCGGGACAGTACAACACTGAAGCTTTCTTT; cdr3_aa: CASSSGQYNTEAFF
clone_size: .; d_call: TRBD1; j_call: TRBJ1-1; v_call: TRBV2; cdr3_nt: TGTGCCAGCAGCCGGACAGGGGGAGGACTTGAAGCTTTCTTT; cdr3_aa: CASSRTGGGLEAFF
clone_size: once; d_call: TRBD1; j_call: TRBJ1-1; v_call: TRBV6-5; cdr3_nt: TGTGCCAGCAGTTACTCGAGGACAGGGGGCACTGAAGCTTTCTTT; cdr3_aa: CASSYSRTGGTEAFF
clone_size: .; d_call: .; j_call: TRBJ1-3; v_call: TRBV2; cdr3_nt: TGTGCCAGCAGTACAGGCTTCTCTGGAAACACCATATATTTT; cdr3_aa: CASSTGFSGNTIYF
clone_size: .; d_call: .; j_call: TRBJ1-2; v_call: TRBV28; cdr3_nt: TGTGCCAGCAGTGCCCCAGGACTCAGCTATGGCTACACCTTC; cdr3_aa: CASSAPGLSYGYTF
clone_size: once; d_call: .; j_call: TRBJ2-7; v_call: TRBV18; cdr3_nt: TGTGCCAGCTCACTCCCCCCGACAGAAGGGGTCTACGAGCAGTACTTC; cdr3_aa: CASSLPPTEGVYEQYF
clone_size: .; d_call: TRBD1; j_call: TRBJ2-3; v_call: TRBV6-2/TRBV6-3; cdr3_nt: TGTGCCAGCAGTGCACCGGGACAGGGGACAGATACGCAGTATTTT; cdr3_aa: CASSAPGQGTDTQYF
clone_size: .; d_call: TRBD1; j_call: TRBJ1-4; v_call: TRBV28; cdr3_nt: TGTGCCAGCAGTTCGGACAGGGCAGGCGAAAAACTGTTTTTT; cdr3_aa: CASSSDRAGEKLFF
clone_size: .; d_call: TRBD2; j_call: TRBJ2-7; v_call: TRBV5-1; cdr3_nt: TGCGCCCGCAGCCCGCGGCCGGGGGGGGCCTACGAGCAGTACTTC; cdr3_aa: CARSPRPGGAYEQYF
clone_size: .; d_call: .; j_call: TRBJ1-5; v_call: TRBV6-1; cdr3_nt: TGTGCCAGCAGTGAAGGCCTGTCGGTTCAGCCCCAGCATTTT; cdr3_aa: CASSEGLSVQPQHF
clone_size: .; d_call: .; j_call: TRBJ2-1; v_call: TRBV3-1/TRBV3-2; cdr3_nt: TGTGCCAGCAGCCGACGGACAGCTTACGGCAATGAGCAGTTCTTC; cdr3_aa: CASSRRTAYGNEQFF
clone_size: few; d_call: .; j_call: TRBJ2-4; v_call: TRBV27; cdr3_nt: TGTGCCAGCAGTCGCGTAGCAGCCAAAAACATTCAGTACTTC; cdr3_aa: CASSRVAAKNIQYF
clone_size: .; d_call: TRBD1; j_call: TRBJ2-7; v_call: TRBV5-6; cdr3_nt: TGTGCCAGCAGCCGTCCCGGGACAGGGGGTCCCTACGAGCAGTACTTC; cdr3_aa: CASSRPGTGGPYEQYF
clone_size: .; d_call: TRBD1; j_call: TRBJ1-5; v_call: TRBV5-1; cdr3_nt: TGCGCCAGCAGCCCAGGGGACAGTAGCAATCAGCCCCAGCATTTT; cdr3_aa: CASSPGDSSNQPQHF
clone_size: .; d_call: TRBD1; j_call: TRBJ1-1; v_call: TRBV10-2; cdr3_nt: TGCGCCAGCAGTGAGTATCTCGGCCAGGGGGCGTTGAACACTGAAGCTTTCTTT; cdr3_aa: CASSEYLGQGALNTEAFF
clone_size: .; d_call: TRBD1; j_call: TRBJ1-1; v_call: TRBV5-1; cdr3_nt: TGCGCCAGCAGTTCGGGACAGGAGTTCACTGAAGCTTTCTTT; cdr3_aa: CASSSGQEFTEAFF
clone_size: few; d_call: TRBD1; j_call: TRBJ1-1; v_call: TRBV9; cdr3_nt: TGTGCCAGCAGCCCTCCTGGGACAGTTCTTGAAGCTTTCTTT; cdr3_aa: CASSPPGTVLEAFF